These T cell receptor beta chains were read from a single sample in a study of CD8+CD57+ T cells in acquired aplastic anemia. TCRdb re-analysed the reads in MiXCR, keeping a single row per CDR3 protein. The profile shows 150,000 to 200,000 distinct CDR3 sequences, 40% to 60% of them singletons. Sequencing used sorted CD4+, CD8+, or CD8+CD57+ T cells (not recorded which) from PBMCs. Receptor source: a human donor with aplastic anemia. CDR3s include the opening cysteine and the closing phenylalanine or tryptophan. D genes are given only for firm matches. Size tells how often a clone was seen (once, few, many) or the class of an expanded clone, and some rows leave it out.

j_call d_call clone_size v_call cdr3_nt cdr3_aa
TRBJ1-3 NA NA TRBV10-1 TGCGCCAGCAGTGTGGACAGTAGCTCTGGAAACACCATATATTTT CASSVDSSSGNTIYF
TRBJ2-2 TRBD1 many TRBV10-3 TGTGCCATCAGTGGAGAAGCAGGGGGAAACACCGGGGAGCTGTTTTTT CAISGEAGGNTGELFF
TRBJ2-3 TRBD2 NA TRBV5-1 TGCGCCAGCAGCTTGGGACTAGCTACAGATACGCAGTATTTT CASSLGLATDTQYF
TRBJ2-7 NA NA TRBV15 TGTGCCACCAGCAGAGATCCCCGGGGGCCCTCCTACGAGCAGTACTTC CATSRDPRGPSYEQYF
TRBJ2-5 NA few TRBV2 TGTGCCAGCAGGCCTGGGGGTACTAGGGCCCAGTACTTC CASRPGGTRAQYF
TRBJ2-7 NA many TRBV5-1 TGCGCCAGCAGCTTGGCCAGGGAGGCCTCCTACGAGCAGTACTTC CASSLAREASYEQYF
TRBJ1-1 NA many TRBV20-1 TGCAGTGCTAGAGGGTCTTACGGGGACACTGAAGCTTTCTTT CSARGSYGDTEAFF
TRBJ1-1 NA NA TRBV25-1 TGTGCCAGCAGTGAATATACGGGAGGGATAGGGGTCACTGAAGCTTTCTTT CASSEYTGGIGVTEAFF
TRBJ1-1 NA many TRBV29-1 TGCAGCGGAAGAGACAGCCTGAACACTGAAGCTTTCTTT CSGRDSLNTEAFF
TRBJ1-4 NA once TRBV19 TGTGCCAGTATCGACCGGGGGCGGCGAAATGAAAAACTGTTTTTT CASIDRGRRNEKLFF